Below are 9 T cell receptor beta chains sequenced from a single sample in a study of CD8 T cells in Susac syndrome. RNA was extracted with the RNeasy kit, and a quantity of roughly 0.45 to 1 ug was reverse transcribed using random hexamers. TCRdb re-derived calls from the immunoSEQ multiplex PCR reads in MiXCR, one entry per CDR3 protein. Of about 180,000 distinct CDR3 sequences in the sample, 94% were seen once. Input material: CD4+ T cells from PBMCs. The receptors here all came from a human donor with Susac syndrome.

The rearrangement uses TRBV29-1 and TRBJ2-7; 8 bases line up with TRBD1. With V trimmed by 5 bases and J by 3 bases, 12 bases remained unmatched. This CDR3 is 15 amino acids long. Germline loops: CDR1 SQVTM, CDR2 ANQGSEA. The CDR3 region is CSVQYQDRASYEQYF. CDR3 DNA sequence: TGCAGCGTTCAATACCAGGACAGGGCCAGCTACGAGCAGTACTTC.

This clonotype was recorded a few times. The genes are TRBV11-2 and TRBJ2-1, with D uncertain. Germline V gene lookup returns CDR1 SGHAT and CDR2 FQNNGV. The CDR3 contains 14 residues. The V end lost 0 bases, the J end lost 4 bases, and 7 bases lay between the germline ends. The CDR3 loop is CASSLEVQYNEQFF. DNA of the CDR3: TGTGCCAGCAGCTTAGAGGTCCAGTACAATGAGCAGTTCTTC.

The V call is TRBV30, the J call TRBJ2-2, with a tentative D call TRBD1 (5 bases). The CDR3 is made up of 16 amino acids. Germline-derived CDR1 and CDR2 are GTSNPN and SVGIG (reference sequence). V dropped 0 bases and J dropped 1 base, with 12 bases sitting between them. The CDR3 loop is CAWSVNRQGNTGELFF. The CDR3 region has the DNA TGTGCCTGGAGTGTAAATCGGCAGGGGAACACCGGGGAGCTGTTTTTT.

The gene calls are TRBV5-6 and TRBJ2-7, with D perhaps matching TRBD2 (5 bases). The CDR3 extends over 14 amino acids. With 2 bases removed from V and 0 bases from J, the gap between germline ends came to 9 bases. Germline CDR1 is SGHDT and CDR2 is YYEEEE. The CDR3 nucleotides read TGTGCCAGCAGCTTTGCGGGCAGCTCCTACGAGCAGTACTTC. Protein product: CASSFAGSSYEQYF.

This sequence joins TRBV3-1 and TRBJ2-2, with D unresolved. With 2 bases removed from V and 4 bases from J, the gap between germline ends came to 8 bases. This CDR3 has 14 amino acids. Germline CDR1 LGHDT, CDR2 YNNKEL (reference sequence). The CDR3 DNA is TGTGCCAGCAGCCAAATTACAGTCACCGGGGAGCTGTTTTTT. This sequence encodes CASSQITVTGELFF.

This rearrangement joins TRBV29-1 to TRBJ1-2, with TRBD1 matching 8 bases. The CDR3 has 13 amino acids. Trimming took 6 bases from V and 7 from J; bases not matched to a gene: 10. Germline V gives CDR1 SQVTM, CDR2 ANQGSEA. The chain's CDR3 is CSVDLGQATGYTF. CDR3 nucleotide sequence: TGCAGCGTCGACTTGGGACAGGCCACTGGCTACACCTTC.

V gene TRBV27 combines with J gene TRBJ1-6; 7 positions agree with TRBD1. The J segment lost 6 bases and the V segment lost 3 bases, leaving 8 bases of the junction unmatched. The germline V gene has CDR1 MNHEY and CDR2 SMNVEV (reference sequence). The CDR3 runs to 16 residues. The CDR3 nucleotides are TGTGCCAGCAGTTTCCGCCGGGACAGCCGTAATTCACCCCTCCACTTT. Translation gives CASSFRRDSRNSPLHF.

CDR3 sequence: CASSYNRGKTEAFF. The CDR3 nucleotides are TGTGCCAGCAGTTATAACAGGGGGAAGACTGAAGCTTTCTTT. V gene TRBV6-6 combines with J gene TRBJ1-1, with 8 bases matching TRBD1. J was trimmed by 5 bases and V by 3 bases; bases with no gene match: 5. The CDR3 sequence is 14 residues long. Germline loops: CDR1 MNHNY, CDR2 SVGAGI (reference sequence).

The rearrangement links TRBV4-3 to TRBJ2-2; D is perhaps TRBD2 (6 bases). This CDR3 is 16 amino acids long. V was pared by 0 bases and J by 1 base, with 9 bases between. Germline V lookup: CDR1 LGHNA, CDR2 YSLEER. As DNA, the CDR3 is TGCGCCAGCAGCCAAGATCGGGGACTGAACACCGGGGAGCTGTTTTTT. Translating it yields CASSQDRGLNTGELFF.